The 29 T cell receptor beta chains below were found in one sample sequenced in a study of shared clonotypes between healthy human individuals. Generated by immunoSEQ multiplex PCR, the TCRdb table keeps only in-frame clones and is missing some. The profile covers hundreds of thousands of clones, with 60% to 80% appearing a single time and 1.8% taken by the ten largest. Sequencing input: memory CD4+ T cells sorted from blood. The subset here: CD45RA-negative fraction. These receptors were taken from a woman aged 30 to 39 in good health.

This chain joins TRBV7-3 and TRBJ2-7; the D gene is possibly TRBD2 (5 bases). The CDR3 totals 15 residues. Deletions cut 0 bases from V and 2 bases from J, with 11 bases between. Germline CDR1 SGHTA, CDR2 FQGTGA. The CDR3 DNA reads TGTGCCAGCAGCTTAACCAGCGGAGACGCCTACGAGCAGTACTTC. It codes for CASSLTSGDAYEQYF.

CDR3: CASSLGRANQPQHF. DNA for the CDR3: TGTGCCAGCAGCTTAGGCAGAGCTAATCAGCCCCAGCATTTT. The chain has TRBV7-2 and TRBJ1-5; no clear D. Germline CDR1 SGHTA, CDR2 FQGNSA. V was clipped by 1 base and J by 4 bases, with 8 bases between them. The CDR3 consists of 14 residues.

This clone was detected once. The chain uses TRBV6-5 and TRBJ2-3; 8 positions agree with TRBD2. Germline CDR1 and CDR2: MNHEY and SVGAGI. Trimming at V came to 8 bases and at J to 6 bases, leaving 13 bases not matched to a gene. There are 15 residues in the CDR3. CDR3 nucleotides: TGTGCCAGCTATACAAGAGCGGGAGTTATGGATACGCAGTATTTT. Protein product: CASYTRAGVMDTQYF.

This rearrangement joins TRBV5-1 to TRBJ2-2; TRBD1 agrees at 9 bases. This CDR3 has 16 amino acids. Germline values: CDR1 SGHRS, CDR2 YFSETQ. V was clipped by 4 bases and J by 1 base; unmatched bases: 5. The CDR3: CASSQTGGMNTGELFF. The DNA for the CDR3 is TGCGCCAGCAGCCAAACAGGGGGCATGAACACCGGGGAGCTGTTTTTT.

As to this clone: This sample also contains other DNA sequences that code for the same CDR3. This chain uses TRBV5-1 with TRBJ1-2; a weak D match, TRBD1 (5 bases). The CDR3 is 13 residues long. V lost 4 bases, J lost 3 bases, and 10 bases lay in between. CDR1 and CDR2 (germline): SGHRS, YFSETQ. CDR3 protein: CASSLGTDYGYTF. In DNA, the CDR3 is TGCGCCAGCAGCCTCGGGACTGACTATGGCTACACCTTC.

This clone was found a few times. The gene calls are TRBV25-1 and TRBJ2-4; D might be TRBD2 (6 bases). Germline V gene data show CDR1 as MGHDK and CDR2 as SYGVNS. The CDR3 has 14 amino acids. V gave up 4 bases and J gave up 0 bases, with 7 bases separating them. The CDR3 sequence is CASSVGGAKNIQYF. The DNA for the CDR3 is TGTGCCAGCAGTGTGGGAGGAGCCAAAAACATTCAGTACTTC.

J is TRBJ2-7 and V is TRBV5-6; possible D gene TRBD2, 5 bases. V was cut by 5 bases and J by 5 bases, with 23 bases left in between. Germline lookup yields CDR1 SGHDT and CDR2 YYEEEE. CDR3 size: 16 residues. The CDR3 coding sequence is TGTGCCAGCAGGCCTCCGGGAATCTTAAAACGGGACGAGCAGTACTTC. It yields the protein CASRPPGILKRDEQYF.

Remarks on this clone: Other DNA sequences within the sample encode an identical CDR3. The rearrangement links TRBV5-1 to TRBJ2-7; 9 bases are a match to TRBD1. Germline V CDR1 and CDR2: SGHRS, YFSETQ. CDR3 length: 15 residues. V shed 4 bases and J 0 bases; nucleotides not matched to a gene: 5. The CDR3 loop reads CASSPGDRDSYEQYF. DNA of the CDR3: TGCGCCAGCAGCCCGGGGGACAGGGACTCCTACGAGCAGTACTTC.

The V call is TRBV2, the J call TRBJ1-5; TRBD1 is a possible D gene (6 bases). With 2 bases removed from V and 5 bases from J, the gap between germline ends came to 10 bases. The CDR3 extends over 14 amino acids. CDR1 SNHLY and CDR2 FYNNEI come from the germline V gene. The CDR3, as DNA: TGTGCCAGCAGTGAATCGGCAGGGGATCAGCCCCAGCATTTT. This codes for CASSESAGDQPQHF.

The chain is built from TRBV2 and TRBJ2-1, with D maybe TRBD1 (6 bases). The CDR3 sequence is 12 residues long. Trimming took 5 bases from V and 7 from J, leaving 9 bases between them. Germline loops: CDR1 SNHLY, CDR2 FYNNEI. CDR3 nucleotides: TGTGCCAGCAGTACCAGGGGAAATGAGCAGTTCTTC. It specifies CASSTRGNEQFF.

Concerning this clone itself: This likely comes from a read error, as the CDR3 has no conserved phenylalanine or tryptophan at its end. Because the CDR3's place on the DNA is in doubt, the DNA is left out and the CDR3 is given as listed by TCRdb. CDR3 protein: CASSPPPVQ. The chain joins TRBV23-1 to TRBJ1-4. TRBV23-1 belongs to the ORF category, with a function that is uncertain. Counting both end residues, the CDR3 totals 9 amino acids.

This clone was observed at least ten times. The chain has TRBV7-9 and TRBJ1-2, with a tentative D call TRBD1 (6 bases). Trimming took 5 bases from V and 4 from J, leaving 26 bases between them. The V gene's germline CDR1 is SEHNR and CDR2 FQNEAQ (reference sequence). This CDR3 spans 18 amino acids. The CDR3 here is CASSLLRDKPTSPYGYTF. In nucleotides, the CDR3 is TGTGCCAGCAGCCTCCTGCGGGACAAGCCCACGAGCCCCTATGGCTACACCTTC.

A few counts support this clone. CDR3 sequence (DNA): TGTGCCAGCAGCCGTTTCGGGCAGAGGACCCCGTTCACAGATACGCAGTATTTT. Translated: CASSRFGQRTPFTDTQYF. The chain links TRBV7-2 to TRBJ2-3, with D unclear. The CDR3 sequence is 18 residues long. Trimming cost V 5 bases and J 2 bases, with 23 bases left between them. From germline, CDR1 is SGHTA and CDR2 FQGNSA.

This rearrangement joins TRBV5-4 to TRBJ2-3, with D perhaps matching TRBD1 (5 bases). The V gene lost 4 bases and the J gene lost 1 base, with 16 bases spanning the gap. The germline CDR1 and CDR2 sequences are SGHNT and YYREEE (reference sequence). This CDR3 has 16 amino acids. The chain's CDR3 is CASSTLVGRGTDTQYF. The CDR3 DNA is TGTGCCAGCAGCACCCTAGTCGGCAGGGGCACAGATACGCAGTATTTT.

The chain carries TRBV5-1 and TRBJ2-2, with 8 bases that match TRBD1. The V segment lost 8 bases and the J segment 1 base; nucleotides outside the gene matches: 7. From germline, CDR1 is SGHRS and CDR2 YFSETQ. The CDR3 loop spans 15 amino acids. The CDR3: CASKPGTGNTGELFF. The CDR3 DNA reads TGCGCCAGTAAACCCGGGACAGGGAACACCGGGGAGCTGTTTTTT.

This chain joins TRBV30 and TRBJ2-5; D is unresolved. With 3 bases removed from V and 4 bases from J, the gap between germline ends came to 12 bases. CDR1 and CDR2 (germline): GTSNPN, SVGIG (reference sequence). The CDR3 length is 13 residues. CDR3 DNA sequence: TGTGCCTGGAGCCGGTCGGGCGGAGAGACCCAGTACTTC. Its protein is CAWSRSGGETQYF.

The CDR3 loop is CASSPGTSDREQFF. CDR3 DNA: TGTGCCAGCTCTCCAGGGACTAGCGATCGTGAGCAGTTCTTC. The gene calls are TRBV18 and TRBJ2-1; the match to TRBD2 covers 10 bases. The ends lost 6 bases at V and 9 bases at J; junction bases unmatched: 8. This CDR3 contains 14 residues. In germline, CDR1 is KGHSH, CDR2 LQKENI. Full variable domain (outside the CDR3, taken from reference TRBV18 and TRBJ2-1): NAGVMQNPRHLVRRRGQEARLRCSPMKGHSHVYWYRQLPEEGLKFMVYLQKENIIDESGMPKERFSAEFPKEGPSILRIQQVVRGDSAAYFCASSPGTSDREQFFGPGTRLTVL.

About this clone itself: Other nucleotide sequences from this sample produce the same CDR3. The genes are TRBV19 and TRBJ1-3, with 7 bases lining up with TRBD1. Germline V lookup: CDR1 LNHDA, CDR2 SQIVND (reference sequence). The CDR3 loop spans 14 amino acids. With 6 bases clipped from V and 2 bases from J, the junction kept 4 bases outside the gene matches. CDR3 loop: CASSATGAGNTIYF. CDR3 in DNA: TGTGCCAGTAGCGCTACAGGGGCTGGAAACACCATATATTTT.

In its sample, this clone was seen once. The chain has TRBV5-8 and TRBJ2-2; possible D gene TRBD1, 6 bases. This CDR3 spans 15 amino acids. Trimming removed 2 bases from V and 6 bases from J, with 14 bases in between. Germline V gene lookup returns CDR1 SGHTS and CDR2 YDEGEE. CDR3: CASSLQGLTSGELFF. The CDR3 DNA follows: TGTGCCAGCAGCTTACAGGGATTAACATCCGGGGAGCTGTTTTTT.

The chain carries TRBV28 and TRBJ2-7; 10 nucleotides agree with TRBD2. V dropped 5 bases and J dropped 3; count of bases not matched to a gene: 13. From germline, CDR1 is MDHEN and CDR2 SYDVKM. The CDR3 extends over 17 amino acids. The CDR3 loop reads CASSPTLGLAVHYEQYF. DNA of the CDR3: TGTGCCAGCAGTCCTACCCTTGGACTAGCGGTTCACTACGAGCAGTACTTC.

V gene TRBV6-5 combines with J gene TRBJ1-4, with D maybe TRBD1 (6 bases). This CDR3 region has 13 residues. CDR1 and CDR2 (germline): MNHEY, SVGAGI. V was pared by 4 bases and J by 8 bases, with 11 bases between. The chain's CDR3 is CASSLQGGEKLFF. CDR3 in DNA: TGTGCCAGCAGTTTACAGGGAGGGGAAAAACTGTTTTTT.

This rearrangement joins TRBV27 to TRBJ1-1; weak D call: TRBD1 (5 bases). Germline V gives CDR1 MNHEY, CDR2 SMNVEV (reference sequence). The ends were cut back, 4 bases at V and 4 bases at J, with 13 bases in the middle. The CDR3 totals 14 residues. CDR3 region: CASSSARRVTEAFF. As DNA, the CDR3 is TGTGCCAGCAGTTCCGCCCGCAGGGTCACTGAAGCTTTCTTT.

This clone turned up a few times. V and J are TRBV6-6 and TRBJ2-1; TRBD1 matches 10 bases. V shed 8 bases and J 0 bases; nucleotides not matched to a gene: 1. Germline CDR1 MNHNY, CDR2 SVGAGI (reference sequence). This CDR3 is 14 amino acids long. The CDR3 DNA is TGTGCCAGCCGGGACAGGGGCTCCTACAATGAGCAGTTCTTC. Translation gives CASRDRGSYNEQFF.

The chain recombines TRBV7-2 with TRBJ2-5; TRBD1 matches at 8 bases. V dropped 6 bases and J dropped 3; count of bases not matched to a gene: 3. This CDR3 has 13 amino acids. Germline values: CDR1 SGHTA, CDR2 FQGNSA. In DNA, the CDR3 is TGTGCCAGCAGGCCGACAGGGGAAGAGACCCAGTACTTC. This encodes CASRPTGEETQYF.

This clone has only a few counts. V and J are TRBV28 and TRBJ1-6; TRBD1 matches 10 bases. This CDR3 is built from 16 residues. J was trimmed by 9 bases and V by 5 bases; bases with no gene match: 10. Germline V gene lookup returns CDR1 MDHEN and CDR2 SYDVKM. CDR3 sequence: CASSPLETGGFSPLHF. The CDR3 DNA reads as TGTGCCAGCAGTCCCCTGGAGACAGGGGGCTTTTCACCCCTCCACTTT.

J is TRBJ2-7 and V is TRBV6-5; 9 bases align to TRBD2. V gave up 10 bases and J gave up 1 base; unmatched junction bases: 5. The CDR3 runs 13 residues. The germline V gene has CDR1 MNHEY and CDR2 SVGAGI. CDR3 region: CATTAGGSYEQYF. DNA of the CDR3: TGTGCCACAACAGCGGGAGGATCCTACGAGCAGTACTTC.

This sequence joins TRBV28 and TRBJ1-2, with a weak D call TRBD1 (6 bases). Deletions cut 2 bases from V and 8 bases from J, with 15 bases between. CDR3 length: 14 residues. Germline lookup yields CDR1 MDHEN and CDR2 SYDVKM. The DNA for the CDR3 is TGTGCCAGCAGTTTAACCGGGACACCCCGAGGCTACACCTTC. It is translated as CASSLTGTPRGYTF.

The V gene is TRBV28, the J gene TRBJ1-2, with D tentatively TRBD1 (5 bases). CDR1 and CDR2 from the germline V gene are MDHEN and SYDVKM. Trimming stripped 7 bases from V and 7 bases from J, with 19 bases between. The CDR3 consists of 14 residues. The CDR3, as DNA: TGTGCCAGCACCCCTGCGGGGGGTACACTTGGCTACACCTTC. Protein: CASTPAGGTLGYTF.

This chain links TRBV5-1 with TRBJ2-1; 8 nucleotides match TRBD2. V was clipped by 3 bases and J by 4 bases; unmatched bases: 6. The V gene's germline CDR1 is SGHRS and CDR2 YFSETQ. The CDR3 is 15 residues long. CDR3 bases: TGCGCCAGCAGCTACGGACTAGCTTCGTACAATGAGCAGTTCTTC. This translates into CASSYGLASYNEQFF.